Below, one TCR beta chain is given with its context. Its antigen is unidentified. CD45RO negativity and positive selection for CCR7 defined naive CD8 cells, a population that excluded terminally differentiated effector memory CD45RA+ cells. All participating donors were Caucasian adults from Nashville, Tennessee. The record originates from a study of shared clonotypes between healthy human individuals. The table came from immunoSEQ multiplex PCR; TCRdb's copy has only in-frame clones and leaves some out. Of about 2,200,000 clones listed, about 92% were seen once; the top ten hold around 1.7%. Whole-study results and caveats: With several donors compared, around 5% of naive CD4 clonotypes were shared. Generation probability values for non-shared clonotypes were lower than those for clonotypes shared by all four donors.

This receptor was identified in a man younger than 35 in good health. Some clones in this sample may be carry-over from other donors' samples. Sequenced sample: naive CD8+ T cells from PBMCs.

CDR3 amino acids: CASSLATSGSLGEQFF. CDR3 nucleotides: TGTGCCAGCAGCTTAGCGACTAGCGGGAGTTTGGGTGAGCAGTTCTTC. The chain carries TRBV7-8 and TRBJ2-1; 12 bases line up with TRBD2. Germline values: CDR1 SGHVS, CDR2 FQNEAQ. This CDR3 contains 16 residues. Trimming cost V 0 bases and J 9 bases; bases outside gene matches: 6.